What follows are 26 T cell receptor beta chains derived from one specimen sequenced in a study of blood T cell repertoires in COVID-19. Sequencing used immunoSEQ multiplex PCR; TCRdb keeps in-frame clones, though not all of them. This sample has hundreds of thousands of clones, with 80% to 90% found just once. Sample: PBMCs or T cells enriched from blood (not recorded which). All receptors derive from a man aged 25 to 45 who had recovered from COVID-19.

The chain carries TRBV6-8 and TRBJ1-6, with D unresolved. This CDR3 contains 17 residues. Per the germline V gene, CDR1 is MNHGY and CDR2 is SAAAGT. Trimming stripped 0 bases from V and 3 bases from J, with 12 bases between. The CDR3 spells CASSYSSTQSYNSPLHF. The CDR3 DNA is TGTGCCAGCAGTTACTCGTCTACACAGAGCTATAATTCACCCCTCCACTTT.

The chain uses TRBV7-9 and TRBJ2-3; D is unresolved. CDR1 is SEHNR and CDR2 is FQNEAQ in the germline V gene (reference sequence). This CDR3 is 12 amino acids long. Trimming cost V 2 bases and J 6 bases, with 6 bases left between them. DNA of the CDR3: TGTGCCAGCAGCTTATTAATGGATACGCAGTATTTT. Translated, it gives CASSLLMDTQYF.

V is TRBV6-5 and J is TRBJ1-2; D not certain. The CDR3 has 12 residues. CDR1 MNHEY and CDR2 SVGAGI come from the germline V gene. With 6 bases removed from V and 7 bases from J, the gap between germline ends came to 12 bases. The CDR3 is CASRNPRGGYTF. The CDR3 bases are TGTGCCAGCAGAAACCCGAGAGGTGGCTACACCTTC.

As for this clone: Other nucleotide sequences in the sample specify the same CDR3. This chain uses TRBV28 with TRBJ2-5; 7 bases are a match to TRBD1. CDR1 and CDR2 from the germline V gene are MDHEN and SYDVKM. V lost 4 bases to trimming and J lost 4 bases; unmatched junction nucleotides: 3. There are 13 residues in the CDR3. The CDR3 sequence: CASSSGQRETQYF. The CDR3 DNA reads TGTGCCAGCAGTTCGGGACAGCGAGAGACCCAGTACTTC.

In regard to this clone: Other DNA sequences of this sample code for an identical CDR3. The chain has TRBV19 and TRBJ2-1; D is possibly TRBD2 (6 bases). Per the germline V gene, CDR1 is LNHDA and CDR2 is SQIVND (reference sequence). The CDR3 totals 15 residues. The germline V and J ends were trimmed by 3 bases and 1 base, with 10 bases remaining between them. The CDR3 loop is CASSISAGSYNEQFF. The CDR3, as DNA: TGTGCCAGTAGTATTTCGGCGGGATCCTACAATGAGCAGTTCTTC.

In this sample, this clone turned up once. The chain recombines TRBV27 with TRBJ2-7, with a weak D call TRBD2 (7 bases). Between the trimmed V and J ends, which lost 6 bases and 11 bases, there was a span of 26 bases. The CDR3 extends over 15 amino acids. Per germline, CDR1 MNHEY and CDR2 SMNVEV (reference sequence). The chain's CDR3 is CASSPRWGGAGHEYF. CDR3 in DNA: TGTGCCAGCAGCCCCCGGTGGGGGGGCGCGGGACACGAGTACTTC.

The chain recombines TRBV25-1 with TRBJ1-5, with D possibly being TRBD1 (6 bases). V gave up 3 bases and J gave up 1 base, with 13 bases separating them. The CDR3 length is 16 residues. CDR1 and CDR2 (germline): MGHDK, SYGVNS. The CDR3 nucleotides are TGTGCCAGCAGTGATCGACAGGAGGTGAGCAATCAGCCCCAGCATTTT. Encoded protein: CASSDRQEVSNQPQHF.

The chain joins TRBV5-1 to TRBJ2-3; D is unclear. Germline values: CDR1 SGHRS, CDR2 YFSETQ. The CDR3 runs to 16 residues. V lost 0 bases and J 0 bases, leaving 11 bases between the germline ends. The CDR3 coding sequence is TGCGCCAGCAGCTTGGGACCGACTCAAAGCACAGATACGCAGTATTTT. Its protein is CASSLGPTQSTDTQYF.

The sample holds a few counts of this clone. V and J are TRBV6-1 and TRBJ1-2, with D perhaps matching TRBD1 (5 bases). Germline V gene sequence: CDR1 MNHNS, CDR2 SASEGT. V was clipped by 3 bases and J by 5 bases, with 10 bases between them. The CDR3 runs 13 residues. CDR3 coding DNA: TGTGCCAGCAGTGACGGGGGTGGGTATGGCTACACCTTC. It translates to CASSDGGGYGYTF.

For the CDR3, the DNA is TGTGCCAGCAGTGTAGTGACTCAAGGCTACACCTTC. Translation: CASSVVTQGYTF. The chain recombines TRBV2 with TRBJ1-2; D gene unclear. The CDR3 consists of 12 residues. CDR1 and CDR2 from the germline V gene are SNHLY and FYNNEI. V shed 4 bases and J shed 8 bases, with 11 bases lying between them. The complete variable domain, with remaining parts taken from reference TRBV2 and TRBJ1-2, reads EPEVTQTPSHQVTQMGQEVILRCVPISNHLYFYWYRQILGQKVEFLVSFYNNEISEKSEIFDDQFSVERPDGSNFTLKIRSTKLEDSAMYFCASSVVTQGYTFGSGTRLTVV.

This chain joins TRBV11-3 and TRBJ2-7; TRBD2 matches 10 bases. J lost 4 bases, V lost 5 bases, and 5 bases had no gene match. Germline-derived CDR1 and CDR2 are SGHNT and YENEEA. CDR3 length: 14 residues. CDR3 region: CASSQTSGSYEQYF. The CDR3 nucleotides read TGTGCCAGCAGCCAGACTAGCGGGTCGTACGAGCAGTACTTC.

This chain connects TRBV19 to TRBJ1-6; no definite D call. The CDR3 extends over 10 amino acids. Germline V CDR1 and CDR2: LNHDA, SQIVND (reference sequence). V shed 9 bases and J shed 9 bases, with 6 bases lying between them. The CDR3 protein is CARAASPLHF. The CDR3 bases are TGTGCCAGGGCCGCTTCACCCCTCCACTTT.

The chain carries TRBV9 and TRBJ1-1; D unresolved. Germline CDR1 SGDLS, CDR2 YYNGEE. The V end lost 0 bases, the J end lost 0 bases, and 9 bases lay between the germline ends. The CDR3 length is 15 residues. The CDR3 region is CASSVGPEMNTEAFF. Here the CDR3 DNA reads TGTGCCAGCAGCGTAGGCCCAGAAATGAACACTGAAGCTTTCTTT.

The chain has TRBV19 and TRBJ2-2; 13 bases match TRBD2. V shed 5 bases, J shed 6 bases, and the junction held 9 bases outside the gene matches. Germline assignment: CDR1 LNHDA and CDR2 SQIVND (reference sequence). The CDR3 totals 17 residues. CDR3: CASSRPGLAGWAGELFF. In nucleotides, the CDR3 is TGTGCCAGTAGTCGTCCGGGACTAGCGGGATGGGCCGGGGAGCTGTTTTTT.

The chain uses TRBV19 and TRBJ1-5, with 10 bases matching TRBD1. The CDR3 is 15 residues long. V shed 6 bases and J 0 bases; nucleotides not matched to a gene: 2. Germline CDR1 reads LNHDA; CDR2 reads SQIVND (reference sequence). CDR3 sequence: CASRGTGDSNQPQHF. CDR3 coding DNA: TGTGCCAGTAGGGGGACAGGGGATAGCAATCAGCCCCAGCATTTT.

This clone was picked up one time. The chain combines TRBV10-3 with TRBJ2-3, with 7 bases matching TRBD2. V was pared by 11 bases and J by 3 bases, with 8 bases of the junction left unmatched. This CDR3 has 13 residues. The germline CDR1 and CDR2 sequences are ENHRY and SYGVKD. The CDR3: CAAAAGATDTQYF. Written as DNA, the CDR3 is TGTGCCGCCGCTGCGGGAGCAACAGATACGCAGTATTTT.

CDR3 coding DNA: TGTGCCAGCAGCCCCGACAGTTCTGGAAACACCATATATTTT. It codes for CASSPDSSGNTIYF. V and J are TRBV7-3 and TRBJ1-3; a possible D gene is TRBD1 (5 bases). CDR1 and CDR2 (germline): SGHTA, FQGTGA. The CDR3 runs to 14 residues. V shed 5 bases and J shed 1 base, with 9 bases lying between them.

The rearrangement joins TRBV2 to TRBJ1-5; D gene ambiguous. There are 14 residues in the CDR3. Germline V gene lookup returns CDR1 SNHLY and CDR2 FYNNEI. V lost 2 bases to trimming and J lost 7 bases, with 12 bases between them. CDR3 bases: TGTGCCAGCAGTGAACGTGAACGGTGGCAGCCCCAGCATTTT. Encoded protein: CASSERERWQPQHF.

This chain links TRBV12-3 or TRBV12-4 with TRBJ2-7; D is ambiguous. V lost 1 base, J lost 7 bases, and 5 bases lay in between. CDR3 length equals 11 residues. The CDR3 region is CASSLGREQYF. The CDR3 coding sequence is TGTGCCAGCAGTTTAGGGCGGGAGCAGTACTTC.

The CDR3 spells CASSRDYRGDTEAFF. The CDR3 bases are TGTGCCAGTAGTAGGGATTACAGGGGGGACACTGAAGCTTTCTTT. The J gene is TRBJ1-1, the V gene TRBV19; 8 bases fit TRBD1. J lost 3 bases, V lost 4 bases, and 7 bases had no gene match. Germline V CDR1 and CDR2: LNHDA, SQIVND (reference sequence). The CDR3 spans 15 residues.

This chain links TRBV5-5 with TRBJ2-2; 9 bases agree with TRBD2. Germline V lookup: CDR1 SGHKS, CDR2 YYEKEE (reference sequence). V lost 4 bases and J lost 3; bases outside the gene matches: 4. CDR3 length: 15 residues. CDR3 residues: CASSGTSSYTGELFF. In DNA form, the CDR3 reads TGTGCCAGCAGCGGGACTAGCAGTTACACCGGGGAGCTGTTTTTT.

The chain recombines TRBV5-1 with TRBJ2-5; 15 bases align to TRBD2. This CDR3 spans 18 amino acids. Trimming took 0 bases from V and 5 from J; bases not matched to a gene: 8. Germline CDR1 is SGHRS and CDR2 is YFSETQ. DNA of the CDR3: TGCGCCAGCAGCTTGGATCCCGGGACTAGCGGGAGGATGGAGACCCAGTACTTC. This codes for CASSLDPGTSGRMETQYF.

The chain recombines TRBV7-2 with TRBJ1-2; TRBD1 matches at 8 bases. Trimming cost V 5 bases and J 8 bases; bases outside gene matches: 10. The germline gives CDR1 SGHTA, CDR2 FQGNSA. There are 14 residues in the CDR3. The CDR3 loop is CASSPGQGSWGYTF. As DNA, the CDR3 is TGTGCCAGCAGCCCAGGACAGGGATCGTGGGGCTACACCTTC.

This clone was recorded a few times. The chain combines TRBV11-2 with TRBJ2-7; D perhaps matches TRBD2 (5 bases). This CDR3 has 13 amino acids. Germline values: CDR1 SGHAT, CDR2 FQNNGV. V was trimmed by 2 bases and J by 3 bases, leaving 8 bases between them. The CDR3 region is CASSLSRDYEQYF. The CDR3, as DNA: TGTGCCAGCAGCTTATCCCGGGACTACGAGCAGTACTTC.

This chain joins TRBV27 and TRBJ2-7; 8 bases line up with TRBD2. The ends lost 5 bases at V and 0 bases at J; junction bases unmatched: 9. The CDR3 runs 16 residues. The germline V gene encodes CDR1 MNHEY and CDR2 SMNVEV (reference sequence). The CDR3 bases are TGTGCCAGCAGTCCCCGTGGTAGCGGGAACTCCTACGAGCAGTACTTC. Translation: CASSPRGSGNSYEQYF.

This clone was observed a single time. The rearrangement uses TRBV19 and TRBJ2-2; 10 bases fit TRBD1. Germline-derived CDR1 and CDR2 are LNHDA and SQIVND (reference sequence). V lost 5 bases, J lost 6 bases, and 18 bases stayed unmatched. The length of the CDR3 is 19 residues. CDR3 sequence: CASSVLGQGLQLAPGELFF. CDR3 nucleotides: TGTGCCAGTAGTGTTTTGGGACAGGGGCTTCAGCTAGCCCCCGGGGAGCTGTTTTTT.